Presented here are 8 T cell receptor beta chains from one specimen sequenced in a study of response to subunit inactivated influenza vaccine. TCRdb re-called the RT-PCR reads with MiXCR, one entry per CDR3 protein. The data show 500,000 to 600,000 distinct CDR3 sequences, 10% to 15% seen once. Sequenced material: PBMCs from blood, taken on the day of vaccination. The receptors derive from a man aged 45 to 65 who received an inactivated influenza vaccine.

V usage is TRBV6-1 and J usage is TRBJ1-1, with TRBD1 as a possible D gene (5 bases). Germline V gene sequence: CDR1 MNHNS, CDR2 SASEGT. This CDR3 has 13 residues. V lost 6 bases and J 10 bases, leaving 18 bases between the germline ends. CDR3 in DNA: TGTGCCAGCAGCCAGGGTCAATTAGACGGAGCTTTCTTT. As protein: CASSQGQLDGAFF.

This chain's CDR3 is CASSHTQGTGSYEQYF. The CDR3 DNA follows: TGTGCCAGCAGTCATACACAAGGGACAGGGTCCTACGAGCAGTACTTC. The chain is built from TRBV6-1 and TRBJ2-7; 9 positions match TRBD1. CDR3 length equals 16 residues. With V trimmed by 5 bases and J by 1 base, 9 bases remained unmatched. CDR1 and CDR2 from the germline V gene are MNHNS and SASEGT.

This clonotype was counted only a few times. The chain recombines TRBV2 with TRBJ2-3; 8 positions match TRBD2. The CDR3 runs to 14 residues. After removal of 8 bases from V and 1 base from J, the junction contained 5 bases not matched to a gene. Germline CDR1 is SNHLY and CDR2 is FYNNEI. The DNA for the CDR3 is TGTGCCAGCGTGGCGGGAGGCGGCACAGATACGCAGTATTTT. This sequence encodes CASVAGGGTDTQYF.

This clonotype was seen a handful of times. V gene TRBV6-2 or TRBV6-3 combines with J gene TRBJ2-3; 13 bases are a match to TRBD2. CDR1 is MNHEY, CDR2 SVGEGT, per germline. The V segment lost 7 bases and the J segment 0 bases; nucleotides outside the gene matches: 7. This CDR3 has 17 amino acids. Written as DNA, the CDR3 is TGTGCCAGCAAAGGGACTAGCGGGGTCTCTAGCACAGATACGCAGTATTTT. As protein: CASKGTSGVSSTDTQYF.

This clonotype was recorded a few times. The chain is built from TRBV6-1 and TRBJ1-3, with D uncertain. There are 16 residues in the CDR3. Germline-derived CDR1 and CDR2 are MNHNS and SASEGT. The V gene lost 6 bases and the J gene lost 1 base, with 16 bases spanning the gap. CDR3: CASSDQMGRSGNTIYF. Written as DNA, the CDR3 is TGTGCCAGCAGCGACCAAATGGGTCGGTCTGGAAACACCATATATTTT.

The chain recombines TRBV6-2 or TRBV6-3 with TRBJ2-1; 9 bases are shared with TRBD2. Germline CDR1 MNHEY, CDR2 SVGEGT. Germline trimming cut 7 bases from V and 5 bases from J; bases unmatched to any gene: 3. The CDR3 runs to 13 residues. The CDR3 protein is CASKLAGHNEQFF. In DNA, the CDR3 is TGTGCCAGCAAACTAGCGGGTCACAATGAGCAGTTCTTC.

The J gene is TRBJ1-1, the V gene TRBV28, with D maybe TRBD1 (6 bases). This CDR3 contains 14 residues. The V and J ends lost 7 bases and 1 base respectively, with 13 bases between them. Germline assignment: CDR1 MDHEN and CDR2 SYDVKM. The CDR3 here is CASITDRKNTEAFF. The CDR3 bases are TGTGCCAGCATAACCGACAGGAAGAACACTGAAGCTTTCTTT.

Only a few counts were recorded for this clonotype. DNA of the CDR3: TGTGCCAGCAGTCCCGGGGAGGGGCGAGAGCAGTACTTC. It specifies CASSPGEGREQYF. The genes are TRBV12-3 or TRBV12-4 and TRBJ2-7, with 7 nucleotides matching TRBD2. Trimming removed 5 bases from V and 7 bases from J; junction bases left unmatched: 8. The CDR3 is 13 residues long.